This TCR beta chain was sequenced for a study of T cell responses to AZD1222 COVID-19 vaccine. Study outcomes and limitations: The sample set comprised mostly white British donors with more females, and clonal diversity was possibly underestimated.

This clone was detected only once. Antigen unknown. CDR3 length: 13 amino acids. Trimming pared 3 bases from V and 8 bases from J, leaving 13 bases between. Per germline, CDR1 SNHLY and CDR2 FYNNEI. Profiling relied on immunoSEQ multiplex PCR, and the TCRdb table lists in-frame clones only, not all of them. The sample holds 70,000 to 95,000 clones, almost 90% seen once. The starting material was peripheral blood, obtained 28 days after the second AZD1222 dose. The clonotype was recovered from an adult who received the AZD1222 COVID-19 vaccine. V is TRBV2 and J is TRBJ1-2; a weak D match, TRBD1 (6 bases). CDR3 DNA: TGTGCCAGCAGTGATAGGGCAGGGGTCGGCTACACCTTC. Translating it yields CASSDRAGVGYTF.